This entry lists 4 T cell receptor beta chains sequenced from one sample in a study of PD-1 blockade in classical Hodgkin lymphoma. TCRdb's table, derived via immunoSEQ multiplex PCR, lists solely in-frame clones and lacks some. The table shows under 100,000 clones, with around four fifths occurring only once. Autologous stem cell transplantation was followed by relapse in every patient, and brentuximab vedotin exposure varied. The specimen was peripheral blood mononuclear cells (PBMCs), collected at baseline. Every receptor here comes from a human donor with classical Hodgkin lymphoma.

This chain joins TRBV6-5 and TRBJ2-1, with 9 positions matching TRBD1. The J segment lost 4 bases and the V segment lost 5 bases, leaving 3 bases of the junction unmatched. The germline gives CDR1 MNHEY, CDR2 SVGAGI. The CDR3 consists of 14 residues. CDR3 protein: CASSTGGPYNEQFF. The CDR3 DNA reads as TGTGCCAGCAGTACAGGGGGCCCGTACAATGAGCAGTTCTTC.

This chain links TRBV11-2 with TRBJ2-1; D not certain. V lost 2 bases and J 6 bases, leaving 17 bases between the germline ends. Germline CDR1 is SGHAT and CDR2 is FQNNGV. The CDR3 loop spans 16 amino acids. CDR3 residues: CASSLPPVAASNEQFF. For the CDR3, the DNA is TGTGCCAGCAGCTTACCGCCGGTGGCGGCTTCCAATGAGCAGTTCTTC.

The rearrangement links TRBV11-2 to TRBJ1-2; possible D gene TRBD1, 5 bases. V lost 1 base and J 6 bases, leaving 18 bases between the germline ends. Looked up from germline, CDR1 is SGHAT and CDR2 is FQNNGV. The CDR3 spans 16 residues. CDR3 in amino acids: CASSLGGGAGWNGYTF. CDR3 DNA sequence: TGTGCCAGCAGCTTAGGTGGCGGGGCAGGGTGGAATGGCTACACCTTC.

The rearrangement uses TRBV4-3 and TRBJ1-4; possible D gene TRBD1, 5 bases. V lost 0 bases and J lost 5, with 13 bases in between. Germline loops: CDR1 LGHNA, CDR2 YSLEER. The CDR3 runs to 16 residues. As DNA, the CDR3 is TGCGCCAGCAGCCAAGATTGGGGGGGAAAGAATGAAAAACTGTTTTTT. Its protein product is CASSQDWGGKNEKLFF.